This paragraph reports one TCR beta chain. Its antigen is as yet unknown. Looked up from germline, CDR1 is KGHSH and CDR2 is LQKENI. Trimming shortened V by 2 bases and J by 2 bases, and 7 bases separated the two germline ends. CDR3 size: 15 residues. Each CDR3 protein is one row after TCRdb ran MiXCR on the reads. This table holds some 560,000 distinct CDR3 sequences, 40% found once. This record belongs to a study of T cell repertoires in cytomegalovirus infection. About the study: The public TCR beta signatures pointed to both CMV infection and matching HLA type. Notes on the study in general: Cumulative frequency of public TCR beta families picked out carriers of CMV plus the relevant HLA. The ex vivo response showed dominance by HLA-C-restricted CMV-specific TCR beta clonotypes.

The chain combines TRBV18 with TRBJ2-6, with D perhaps TRBD1 or TRBD2 (5 bases each). The receptor's source is a human donor in good health (CMV status not recorded). Some clones in this sample may be carry-over from other donors' samples. The sample in question was cultured PBMCs, obtained from culture after CMV antigen stimulation. CDR3: CASSPGTTGANVLTF. CDR3 DNA sequence: TGTGCCAGCTCACCAGGGACCACTGGGGCCAACGTCCTGACTTTC.